A single sample is the source of the 20 T cell receptor beta chains below, sequenced in a study of T cell clonality in common variable immunodeficiency. General study results and limits: Common variable immunodeficiency TCR beta sequences reportedly had fewer deletions and N-nucleotide insertions.

Sequenced by immunoSEQ multiplex PCR; TCRdb stores in-frame clones only, minus some. The data show about 23,000 clones, none appearing only once, with 8.9% held by the ten largest. These receptors have no known antigen. Specimen: peripheral blood mononuclear cells. These TCRs come from a human donor with common variable immunodeficiency.

A word on this clone: The read ends 3 residues early relative to the CDR3; the germline J gene fills the gap. The J gene is TRBJ1-5, the V gene TRBV2, with D possibly matching TRBD1 (6 bases). Germline CDR1 SNHLY, CDR2 FYNNEI. This CDR3 is built from 16 residues. The V end lost 2 bases, the J end lost 0 bases, and 11 bases lay between the germline ends. The sequenced part of the CDR3 DNA is TGTGCCAGCAGTGAATCGGGACAAGTTAGCAATCAGCCC. Amino acid sequence: CASSESGQVSNQP. The entire CDR3 is CASSESGQVSNQPQHF.

This clone was seen repeatedly, ten times or more. The CDR3 end lies 3 residues beyond the end of the read and is filled in from the germline J gene. This chain links TRBV7-2 with TRBJ2-7; the D gene is possibly TRBD2 (5 bases). This CDR3 has 14 amino acids. Germline V gene lookup returns CDR1 SGHTA and CDR2 FQGNSA. V was cut by 5 bases and J by 2 bases, with 13 bases left in between. The part of the CDR3 DNA that was read is TGTGCCAGCAGCCCCACCAACGGGGCCTACGAG. This translates into CASSPTNGAYE. The whole CDR3 sequence is CASSPTNGAYEQYF.

There are many counts of this clone. The CDR3 end lies 3 residues beyond the end of the read and is filled in from the germline J gene. This chain joins TRBV7-8 and TRBJ2-3, with TRBD1 as a possible D gene (6 bases). The CDR3 has 16 residues. V was cut by 4 bases and J by 2 bases, with 16 bases left in between. The germline CDR1 and CDR2 sequences are SGHVS and FQNEAQ. This CDR3 is CASSWARDNPTDTQYF. The CDR3 bases that were read are TGTGCCAGCAGCTGGGCGAGGGACAATCCCACAGATACG.

This clone showed up just a few times. Read data end 3 residues before the CDR3 end; the end is taken from the germline J gene. The chain links TRBV19 to TRBJ2-1, with D possibly being TRBD1 (6 bases). The germline V gene encodes CDR1 LNHDA and CDR2 SQIVND (reference sequence). The ends were cut back, 5 bases at V and 2 bases at J, with 13 bases in the middle. CDR3 length: 15 amino acids. Partial CDR3 DNA: TGTGCCAGTAGTCGGACAGCAACCCCCTACAATGAG. Amino acids: CASSRTATPYNE. The CDR3, in full, reads CASSRTATPYNEQFF.

Concerning this clone: The read terminates 3 residues before the CDR3 end, so the remaining end is supplied by the germline J gene. This chain links TRBV7-6 with TRBJ1-1; no clear D. The CDR3 is 14 residues long. Trimming removed 2 bases at V and 5 bases at J, with 12 bases between. Germline V CDR1 and CDR2: SGHVS, FNYEAQ. CDR3 region: CASSLMGSRTEAFF. The part of the CDR3 DNA that was read is TGTGCCAGCAGCTTAATGGGCTCTCGGACTGAA.

This clone has more than one count but fewer than ten. The CDR3 goes on 3 residues after the read ends, and that part is filled in from the germline J gene. V usage is TRBV7-9 and J usage is TRBJ1-1, with 8 bases that match TRBD1. Germline CDR1 reads SEHNR; CDR2 reads FQNEAQ (reference sequence). V was pared by 4 bases and J by 1 base, with 2 bases of the junction left unmatched. The CDR3 totals 14 residues. The CDR3 spells CASSWDRRNTEAFF. The sequenced part of the CDR3 DNA is TGTGCCAGCAGCTGGGACAGGAGGAACACTGAA.

Within the sample, this clone is medium-sized. Read data end 3 residues before the CDR3 end; the end is taken from the germline J gene. V gene TRBV24-1 combines with J gene TRBJ2-6, with TRBD1 as a possible D gene (6 bases). Germline CDR1 is KGHDR and CDR2 is SFDVKD. The CDR3 is 15 residues long. Trimming stripped 4 bases from V and 4 bases from J, with 10 bases between. This chain's CDR3 is CATSEQGPGANVLTF. CDR3 DNA, as far as it was read: TGTGCCACCAGTGAGCAGGGGCCGGGGGCCAACGTC.

This clone was counted at least ten times. Coverage ceases 3 residues before the CDR3 finishes, and the germline J gene fills in the end. This chain links TRBV2 with TRBJ2-3; 7 nucleotides agree with TRBD2. The junction had 7 bases not matched to a gene; V was cut back by 5 bases and J by 2 bases. The CDR3 covers 15 residues. Germline CDR1 and CDR2: SNHLY and FYNNEI. The part of the CDR3 DNA that was read is TGTGCCAGCAGTTTAGCTAGCGGTCTCACAGATACG. Translating it yields CASSLASGLTDT. The entire CDR3 is CASSLASGLTDTQYF.

The sample holds many counts of this clone. The read is 3 residues too short to cover the CDR3 end, so that end is filled in from the germline J gene. This chain joins TRBV2 and TRBJ1-4; the D gene is possibly TRBD1 (5 bases). V was shortened by 6 bases and J by 10 bases, with 18 bases between the two germline ends. CDR3 length equals 14 residues. In germline, CDR1 is SNHLY, CDR2 FYNNEI. Partial CDR3 DNA: TGTGCCAGCAGGGCGGACACCCCCGCAGGAAAA. Translated: CASRADTPAGK. In full, the CDR3 is CASRADTPAGKLFF.

A word on this clone: Relative to the germline gene, one junction end is altered; a read error may explain this. With the read ending 3 residues before the CDR3 end, the germline J gene is used to fill in that end. The rearrangement joins TRBV6-2 or TRBV6-3 to TRBJ1-5, with TRBD1 matching 9 bases. The CDR3 totals 16 residues. The germline gives CDR1 MNHEY, CDR2 SVGEGT. CDR3 bases read: TGTGCCAGCAGTAACTCCGGGACAGGGTTCAATCAGCCC. Protein sequence: CASSNSGTGFNQP. The complete CDR3 protein is CASSNSGTGFNQPQHF.

This clone showed up just a few times. CDR3 residues: CASSLVTSGRGEQFF. The sequenced part of the CDR3 DNA is TGTGCCAGCAGCTTAGTTACTAGCGGGAGGGGTGAG. V and J are TRBV11-3 and TRBJ2-1; 13 bases agree with TRBD2. The CDR3 end lies 3 residues beyond the end of the read and is filled in from the germline J gene. With 1 base clipped from V and 9 bases from J, the junction kept 3 bases outside the gene matches. Germline CDR1 and CDR2: SGHNT and YENEEA. The CDR3 is 15 residues long.

Concerning this clone: The sequence runs out 3 residues before the end of the CDR3; the remainder is reconstructed from the germline J gene. Other nucleotide sequences in the sample specify the same CDR3. V and J are TRBV7-9 and TRBJ1-2; tentatively, D is TRBD1 (5 bases). The V gene's germline CDR1 is SEHNR and CDR2 FQNEAQ (reference sequence). This CDR3 comprises 14 residues. V was trimmed by 0 bases and J by 7 bases, leaving 12 bases between them. Partial CDR3 DNA: TGTGCCAGCAGCTTAGCCGGGGGTCTTGGTGGC. Protein: CASSLAGGLGG. The whole CDR3 is CASSLAGGLGGYTF. Based on the CDR3 plus reference TRBV7-9 and TRBJ1-2, the full variable domain is DTGVSQNPRHKITKRGQNVTFRCDPISEHNRLYWYRQTLGQGPEFLTYFQNEAQLEKSRLLSDRFSAERPKGSFSTLEIQRTEQGDSAMYLCASSLAGGLGGYTFGSGTRLTVV.

This clone has ten or more counts. A junction end diverges from the germline sequence, so it may reflect a read error. CDR3 in amino acids: CASSPGLAQETQYF. CDR3 bases read: TGTGCTAGCAGCCCCGGACTAGCCCAGGAGACC. This chain joins TRBV7-7 and TRBJ2-5; 8 bases map to TRBD2. Read coverage stops 3 residues before the CDR3 terminus; the germline J gene supplies the remainder. This CDR3 comprises 14 residues. Germline CDR1 reads SSHAT; CDR2 reads FNYEAQ (reference sequence). The full variable domain, its missing parts supplied by reference TRBV7-7 and TRBJ2-5, is GAGVSQSPRYKVTKRGQDVTLRCDPISSHATLYWYQQALGQGPEFLTYFNYEAQPDKSGLPSDRFSAERPEGSISTLTIQRTEQRDSAMYRCASSPGLAQETQYFGPGTRLLVL.

This clone was detected only a few times. The CDR3 end falls 3 residues outside the read, so it is completed with the germline J gene. The chain is built from TRBV5-1 and TRBJ2-5; 8 nucleotides agree with TRBD1. This CDR3 contains 15 residues. CDR1 and CDR2 (germline): SGHRS, YFSETQ. V was pared by 5 bases and J by 5 bases, with 11 bases of the junction left unmatched. CDR3 sequence: CASSDPGGAGETQYF. CDR3 DNA, as far as it was read: TGCGCCAGCAGTGACCCAGGGGGCGCGGGTGAGACC. Supplemented by reference TRBV5-1 and TRBJ2-5, the full variable domain reads KAGVTQTPRYLIKTRGQQVTLSCSPISGHRSVSWYQQTPGQGLQFLFEYFSETQRNKGNFPGRFSGRQFSNSRSEMNVSTLELGDSALYLCASSDPGGAGETQYFGPGTRLLVL.

With regard to this clone: Coverage ceases 3 residues before the CDR3 finishes, and the germline J gene fills in the end. This rearrangement joins TRBV20-1 to TRBJ2-7; D not certain. Looked up from germline, CDR1 is DFQATT and CDR2 is SNEGSKA (reference sequence). V dropped 3 bases and J dropped 5 bases, with 17 bases sitting between them. The CDR3 is made up of 14 amino acids. Incomplete CDR3 DNA: TGCAGTGCTAGGGGTTCGACAATCAGCAACGAG. It specifies CSARGSTISNE. The complete CDR3 sequence is CSARGSTISNEQYF.

Many counts were recorded for this clone. The observed sequence ends 3 residues before the CDR3 terminus, with the missing tail filled in from the germline J gene. The genes are TRBV29-1 and TRBJ1-6; TRBD1 might be the D (5 bases). CDR3 size: 14 residues. Germline values: CDR1 SQVTM, CDR2 ANQGSEA. Trimming took off 6 bases at V and 7 bases at J, with 16 bases between the two ends. The CDR3 bases that were read are TGCAGCGTGTCTCAAGGGGCTGTAAATTCACCC. This translates into CSVSQGAVNSP. The whole CDR3 protein is CSVSQGAVNSPLHF.

In the case of this clone: The CDR3 goes on 3 residues after the read ends, and that part is filled in from the germline J gene. The genes are TRBV6-2 or TRBV6-3 and TRBJ1-2; the D is unclear. From germline, CDR1 is MNHEY and CDR2 SVGEGT. With 4 bases removed from V and 7 bases from J, the gap between germline ends came to 10 bases. The CDR3 extends over 12 amino acids. CDR3 loop: CASSSPGFGYTF. CDR3 DNA (partial): TGTGCCAGCAGTTCCCCGGGTTTTGGC.

This clone was picked up many times. The sequence runs out 3 residues before the end of the CDR3; the remainder is reconstructed from the germline J gene. The chain uses TRBV7-6 and TRBJ2-3; TRBD2 matches 12 bases. This CDR3 spans 17 amino acids. V gave up 8 bases and J gave up 4 bases; unmatched junction bases: 13. Per the germline V gene, CDR1 is SGHVS and CDR2 is FNYEAQ. The DNA read from the CDR3 is TGTGCCAGCGGCCGAGGGCTAGCGGGGGGGCTCGCAGATACG. Translating it yields CASGRGLAGGLADT. The full CDR3 protein is CASGRGLAGGLADTQYF. Using reference TRBV7-6 and TRBJ2-3 for the parts outside the CDR3, the full variable domain is GAGVSQSPRYKVTKRGQDVALRCDPISGHVSLYWYRQALGQGPEFLTYFNYEAQQDKSGLPNDRFSAERPEGSISTLTIQRTEQRDSAMYRCASGRGLAGGLADTQYFGPGTRLTVL.

This clone was observed at least ten times. The CDR3 end lies 3 residues beyond the end of the read and is filled in from the germline J gene. This chain uses TRBV5-1 with TRBJ1-1, with TRBD1 as a possible D gene (6 bases). The CDR3 is made up of 15 amino acids. Per the germline V gene, CDR1 is SGHRS and CDR2 is YFSETQ. V lost 6 bases to trimming and J lost 4 bases, with 19 bases between them. The CDR3 here is CASTISGVLSTEAFF. The DNA read from the CDR3 is TGCGCCAGCACTATCTCAGGGGTTTTGTCCACTGAA.

In this sample, this clone turned up a few times. The CDR3 is cut off 3 residues early in the read; its end comes from the germline J gene. The rearrangement links TRBV5-1 to TRBJ2-5; 9 bases align to TRBD1. There are 15 residues in the CDR3. Looked up from germline, CDR1 is SGHRS and CDR2 is YFSETQ. V lost 6 bases, J lost 3 bases, and 9 bases stayed unmatched. The CDR3: CASTVGGQGKETQYF. CDR3 DNA, as far as it was read: TGCGCCAGCACCGTTGGGGGACAGGGTAAAGAGACC.